Following are 23 T cell receptor beta chains from one sample sequenced in a study of T cell changes during pregnancy in multiple sclerosis (dated by TCRdb to the late 2010s). Libraries were constructed by the immunoSEQ multiplex PCR assay. The table was pulled from immuneACCESS by TCRdb, which kept in-frame rearrangements only. Such tables lose some clones; where checked, under half of the loss comes from unresolved V genes, and the rest has no known cause. This sample comprises about 20,000 clones, about 87% of them detected only once. 5.3% of the sample comes from the top ten. The specimen comprised CD8+ T cells from peripheral blood mononuclear cells, sampled in the second trimester of pregnancy. These receptors were taken from a female donor in good health, enrolled as a control in a pregnancy study.

The gene calls are TRBV19 and TRBJ1-6; TRBD1 matches 7 bases. The CDR3 runs 15 residues. The germline gives CDR1 LNHDA, CDR2 SQIVND (reference sequence). Losses at the gene ends were 5 bases for V and 9 bases for J; bases not matched to a gene: 10. CDR3: CASSPRDSSSSPLHF. The CDR3 bases are TGTGCCAGTAGTCCCCGGGACAGCAGCTCTTCACCCCTCCACTTT.

The chain combines TRBV4-1 with TRBJ2-5; 7 bases line up with TRBD2. V lost 1 base, J lost 8 bases, and 1 base stayed unmatched. The germline CDR1 and CDR2 sequences are MGHRA and YSYEKL. The CDR3 is 12 amino acids. In DNA form, the CDR3 reads TGCGCCAGCAGCCAAGGGGAGGGCACCCAGTACTTC. Protein sequence: CASSQGEGTQYF.

This chain connects TRBV4-1 to TRBJ1-1; perhaps TRBD1 as D (5 bases). V was cut by 7 bases and J by 1 base, with 13 bases left in between. The CDR3 sequence is 14 residues long. Per germline, CDR1 MGHRA and CDR2 YSYEKL. CDR3 bases: TGCGCCAGCACCTCGACAGATCCGAACACTGAAGCTTTCTTT. This sequence encodes CASTSTDPNTEAFF.

The rearrangement joins TRBV7-9 to TRBJ1-1; 7 positions match TRBD1. The J segment lost 2 bases and the V segment lost 5 bases, leaving 11 bases of the junction unmatched. Germline V gives CDR1 SEHNR, CDR2 FQNEAQ (reference sequence). This CDR3 is built from 16 residues. In nucleotides, the CDR3 is TGTGCCAGCAGCCACGCTCTAGGACAGGCCAACACTGAAGCTTTCTTT. This codes for CASSHALGQANTEAFF.

The rearrangement links TRBV18 to TRBJ2-7; TRBD2 matches at 9 bases. With 0 bases clipped from V and 3 bases from J, the junction kept 3 bases outside the gene matches. The CDR3 loop spans 15 amino acids. CDR1 and CDR2 from the germline V gene are KGHSH and LQKENI. The CDR3 loop reads CASSPPAGGDYEQYF. CDR3 sequence (DNA): TGTGCCAGCTCACCACCGGCGGGGGGGGACTACGAGCAGTACTTC.

The chain joins TRBV2 to TRBJ2-1; 7 positions match TRBD2. Germline CDR1 and CDR2: SNHLY and FYNNEI. This CDR3 has 12 residues. The J segment lost 9 bases and the V segment lost 6 bases, leaving 5 bases of the junction unmatched. The CDR3 is CASRGGRVEQFF. CDR3 nucleotides: TGTGCCAGCAGGGGGGGGAGGGTTGAGCAGTTCTTC.

V is TRBV5-1 and J is TRBJ2-7, with TRBD2 identical over 7 bases. Unmatched junction bases numbered 11, after V lost 2 bases and J lost 6 bases. CDR3 length: 15 residues. Germline CDR1 reads SGHRS; CDR2 reads YFSETQ. The CDR3 DNA sequence: TGCGCCAGCAGCTTTGGGAGGGATGAACCCTCCGAGCAGTACTTC. It translates to CASSFGRDEPSEQYF. The variable domain in full, completed from reference TRBV5-1 and TRBJ2-7, reads KAGVTQTPRYLIKTRGQQVTLSCSPISGHRSVSWYQQTPGQGLQFLFEYFSETQRNKGNFPGRFSGRQFSNSRSEMNVSTLELGDSALYLCASSFGRDEPSEQYFGPGTRLTVT.

The chain employs TRBV9 and TRBJ1-5, with TRBD1 as a possible D gene (5 bases). The CDR3 is 15 residues long. The V gene lost 0 bases and the J gene lost 3 bases, with 10 bases spanning the gap. Germline CDR1 is SGDLS and CDR2 is YYNGEE. CDR3 sequence reads: CASSVGGVLNQPQHF. The CDR3 region has the DNA TGTGCCAGCAGCGTAGGGGGGGTCCTCAATCAGCCCCAGCATTTT.

The rearrangement joins TRBV7-8 to TRBJ2-3, with a tentative D call TRBD2 (5 bases). V was pared by 5 bases and J by 2 bases, with 20 bases between. CDR3 size: 17 residues. Germline CDR1 reads SGHVS; CDR2 reads FQNEAQ. This CDR3 reads CASSPYGIPIDTDTQYF. In nucleotides, the CDR3 is TGTGCCAGCAGCCCCTACGGGATCCCTATTGACACAGATACGCAGTATTTT.

The chain uses TRBV4-2 and TRBJ2-1; 10 positions match TRBD2. Germline CDR1 LGHNA, CDR2 YNFKEQ. V trimming: 0 bases; J trimming: 8 bases; junction bases outside the gene matches: 10. The CDR3 covers 17 residues. In DNA form, the CDR3 reads TGTGCCAGCAGCCAAGAAGGCGAAGCGGGGGGGGTACATGAGCAGTTCTTC. Translated: CASSQEGEAGGVHEQFF.

The chain links TRBV19 to TRBJ2-7; TRBD2 is a possible D gene (5 bases). Germline-derived CDR1 and CDR2 are LNHDA and SQIVND (reference sequence). The V and J ends lost 3 bases and 6 bases respectively, with 15 bases between them. This CDR3 spans 14 amino acids. The CDR3 bases are TGTGCCAGTAGTATGGGAGTGGCAGCCACCGAGCAGTACTTC. Protein: CASSMGVAATEQYF.

This sequence joins TRBV29-1 and TRBJ2-1, with 7 bases fitting TRBD1. V shed 5 bases and J 0 bases; nucleotides not matched to a gene: 4. Germline V lookup: CDR1 SQVTM, CDR2 ANQGSEA. The CDR3 runs to 14 residues. This CDR3 is CSVPGQSSYNEQFF. In nucleotides, the CDR3 is TGCAGCGTTCCGGGACAGAGCTCCTACAATGAGCAGTTCTTC.

The chain couples TRBV15 to TRBJ2-6; D call uncertain. CDR1 LNHNV and CDR2 YYDKDF come from the germline V gene (reference sequence). The CDR3 is 15 amino acids. Trimming shortened V by 5 bases and J by 4 bases, and 12 bases separated the two germline ends. CDR3 DNA sequence: TGTGCCACCAGCCCCCCCGCGCTCGGGGCCAACGTCCTGACTTTC. As protein: CATSPPALGANVLTF.

The rearrangement links TRBV19 to TRBJ1-1, with TRBD1 matching 8 bases. CDR3 size: 14 residues. In germline, CDR1 is LNHDA, CDR2 SQIVND (reference sequence). The V segment lost 4 bases and the J segment 5 bases; nucleotides outside the gene matches: 6. The CDR3 loop reads CASSKRDRRTEAFF. In DNA form, the CDR3 reads TGTGCCAGTAGTAAGAGGGACAGGCGGACTGAAGCTTTCTTT.

V and J are TRBV13 and TRBJ2-3; 16 positions agree with TRBD2. The CDR3 runs to 17 residues. Germline-derived CDR1 and CDR2 are PRHDT and FYEKMQ (reference sequence). Trimming at V came to 4 bases and at J to 8 bases, leaving 9 bases not matched to a gene. CDR3 coding DNA: TGTGCCAGCAGCTACTCGGGACTAGCGGGAGGGCAGCGTACGCAGTATTTT. Residues: CASSYSGLAGGQRTQYF.

Only a few counts were recorded for this clone. This chain uses TRBV27 with TRBJ1-6; tentative D call: TRBD1 (5 bases). The V gene lost 5 bases and the J gene lost 7 bases, with 15 bases spanning the gap. From germline, CDR1 is MNHEY and CDR2 SMNVEV (reference sequence). CDR3 length equals 15 residues. The CDR3 sequence: CASSPRQNLNSPLHF. CDR3 DNA sequence: TGTGCCAGCAGTCCCCGACAGAATCTCAATTCACCCCTCCACTTT.

V gene TRBV4-1 combines with J gene TRBJ2-5; tentatively, D is TRBD2 (6 bases). From germline, CDR1 is MGHRA and CDR2 YSYEKL. Trimming cost V 0 bases and J 1 base, with 15 bases left between them. The CDR3 runs to 17 residues. The CDR3 DNA reads TGCGCCAGCAGCCAAGAGGGGACTGCGGATCGCCAAGAGACCCAGTACTTC. Translation gives CASSQEGTADRQETQYF.

This rearrangement joins TRBV4-3 to TRBJ1-1; no clear D gene. CDR1 and CDR2 (germline): LGHNA, YSLEER. The CDR3 sequence is 13 residues long. V shed 3 bases and J shed 4 bases, with 9 bases lying between them. DNA of the CDR3: TGCGCCAGCAGCCAGCAAGGAGTCACTGAAGCTTTCTTT. It translates to CASSQQGVTEAFF.

The chain uses TRBV9 and TRBJ2-3; perhaps TRBD2 as D (6 bases). Trimming left V 3 bases short and J 7 bases short, with 12 bases between. The CDR3 has 13 residues. CDR1 and CDR2 (germline): SGDLS, YYNGEE. The CDR3 loop is CASSDGTENTQYF. For the CDR3, the DNA is TGTGCCAGCAGCGACGGGACTGAGAATACGCAGTATTTT.

The chain joins TRBV6-1 to TRBJ2-5; 11 bases map to TRBD2. The CDR3 covers 15 residues. CDR1 and CDR2 (germline): MNHNS, SASEGT. Trimming at V came to 8 bases and at J to 5 bases, leaving 10 bases not matched to a gene. Written as DNA, the CDR3 is TGTGCCAGCGGGTCACTAGCGGGAGAGTCTGAGACCCAGTACTTC. Its translation is CASGSLAGESETQYF.

A word on this clone: An end of the junction differs from the germline gene, which may be a read error. DNA for the CDR3: TGTACCAGCAGCTTAGTCCGGGACAGGGAGTTCTTC. Translation: CTSSLVRDREFF. V usage is TRBV11-2 and J usage is TRBJ2-1, with 9 bases fitting TRBD1. The V gene's germline CDR1 is SGHAT and CDR2 FQNNGV. CDR3 length: 12 residues.

CDR3 in DNA: TGTGCCTGGAGCCACCGGACGGGGAATTATCAGCCCCAGCATTTT. It encodes CAWSHRTGNYQPQHF. The J gene is TRBJ1-5, the V gene TRBV30, with unresolved D. V lost 3 bases, J lost 5 bases, and 17 bases lay in between. The germline CDR1 and CDR2 sequences are GTSNPN and SVGIG (reference sequence). The CDR3 extends over 15 amino acids. The variable domain in full, with the rest retrieved from reference TRBV30 and TRBJ1-5, is SQTIHQWPATLVQPVGSPLSLECTVEGTSNPNLYWYRQAAGRGLQLLFYSVGIGQISSEVPQNLSASRPQDRQFILSSKKLLLSDSGFYLCAWSHRTGNYQPQHFGDGTRLSIL.

V usage is TRBV9 and J usage is TRBJ2-3; D remains unclear. V dropped 4 bases and J dropped 4 bases, with 10 bases sitting between them. Germline V gene lookup returns CDR1 SGDLS and CDR2 YYNGEE. The CDR3 runs 13 residues. This CDR3 is CASSNSIADTQYF. CDR3 in DNA: TGTGCCAGCAGCAACTCGATTGCAGATACGCAGTATTTT.